Listed below are T cell receptor beta chains from one sample, sequenced in a study of T cell changes during pregnancy in multiple sclerosis. TCRdb keeps only in-frame clones here, not all; method: immunoSEQ multiplex PCR. The sample lists 95,000 to 100,000 clones, 91% occurring once. The source material was peripheral blood, sampled in the second trimester of pregnancy. Receptors were obtained from a female donor with multiple sclerosis, enrolled in a pregnancy study. The CDR3 runs from the conserved cysteine through the conserved F or W. Each record gives: V gene, J gene, D gene, clone size, CDR3 DNA, CDR3 protein. A D gene is named only where the DNA matches it firmly. Some rows have no size entry. The others give once, few or many, or a class for an expanded clone.

TRBV11-2	TRBJ2-1	.	.	TGTGCCAGCAGCTTATTCCCCGCGGGCTCCTACAATGAGCAGTTCTTC	CASSLFPAGSYNEQFF
TRBV28	TRBJ1-1	TRBD1	.	TGTGCCAGCAGCTCCCCGGGACAGGGGGACACTGAAGCTTTCTTT	CASSSPGQGDTEAFF
TRBV6-5	TRBJ1-5	.	.	TGTGCCAGCAGTTACTCTTCAGGGTATCAGCCCCAGCATTTT	CASSYSSGYQPQHF
TRBV14	TRBJ2-3	.	.	TGTGCCAGCAGCCACGAGATCACAGATACGCAGTATTTT	CASSHEITDTQYF
TRBV6-5	TRBJ1-5	.	.	TGTGCCAGCAGTTACTCCATGGCAGAAAATCAGCCCCAGCATTTT	CASSYSMAENQPQHF
TRBV5-1	TRBJ1-1	.	.	TGCGCCAGCCAGGGGCTCCCTGGGAACACTGAAGCTTTCTTT	CASQGLPGNTEAFF
TRBV29-1	TRBJ2-7	.	.	TGCAGCGTTGTTGGGCAGAGCTCCTACGAGCAGTACTTC	CSVVGQSSYEQYF
TRBV27	TRBJ2-1	TRBD2	.	TGTGCCAGCAGTTCCCGGACTAGCGGGAGTATGTACTACAATGAGCAGTTCTTC	CASSSRTSGSMYYNEQFF
TRBV6-1	TRBJ1-2	TRBD1	.	TGTGCCAGCAGTGTGGGGGCAGGGGGATATGGCTACACCTTC	CASSVGAGGYGYTF
TRBV9	TRBJ2-5	.	.	TGTGCCAGCACCAAGGCATCCACCTGGGCGGAGACCCAGTACTTC	CASTKASTWAETQYF
TRBV28	TRBJ2-1	TRBD1	once	TGTGCCAGCAGTTTCTACCCCAGACAGGGGTTGGGGCAGTTCTTC	CASSFYPRQGLGQFF
TRBV5-1	TRBJ2-7	.	.	TGCGCCAGCAGCTTGGGGGTAGCGCAAGGCGAGCAGTACTTC	CASSLGVAQGEQYF
TRBV27	TRBJ2-6	TRBD1	.	TGTGCCAGCAGTCAACGACCTCCAGGGGGCATCCTCTCTGGGGCCAACGTCCTGACTTTC	CASSQRPPGGILSGANVLTF
TRBV28	TRBJ2-2	TRBD1	.	TGTGCCAGCAGTGAGACAGGGACCGGGGAGCTGTTTTTT	CASSETGTGELFF
TRBV30	TRBJ1-4	TRBD1	.	TGTGCCTGGAGTGTAAGACTGGGACAGGGTAGTGAAAAACTGTTTTTT	CAWSVRLGQGSEKLFF
TRBV7-2	TRBJ2-2	.	.	TGTGCCAGCAGCTTAGTTCCAGGGGGACTCACCGGGGAGCTGTTTTTT	CASSLVPGGLTGELFF
TRBV9	TRBJ2-3	.	.	TGTGCCAGCAGCGTTTACAGCTATGAGACAGATACGCAGTATTTT	CASSVYSYETDTQYF
TRBV19	TRBJ2-2	TRBD2	once	TGTGCCAGTAGTTCGCTTACCGGACTAGCGGGATCGACCGGGGAGCTGTTTTTT	CASSSLTGLAGSTGELFF
TRBV15	TRBJ1-2	.	.	TGTGCCACCAGCAGAGACGCGACCCCTAGTCTTGGCTACACCTTC	CATSRDATPSLGYTF
TRBV5-4	TRBJ2-3	.	.	TGTGCCAGCAGCTTGGAACGGTTAGAGCAGTATTTT	CASSLERLEQYF
TRBV2	TRBJ1-4	TRBD1	.	TGTGCCAGCTCCGGGACAGTTAATGAAAAACTGTTTTTT	CASSGTVNEKLFF
TRBV5-6	TRBJ1-1	.	.	TGTGCCAGCAGCTTCGACAGTACCACTGAAGCTTTCTTT	CASSFDSTTEAFF
TRBV5-6	TRBJ2-7	TRBD2	.	TGTGCCAGCAGCCTAAGCGGGAGTAGCTCCTACGAGCAGTACTTC	CASSLSGSSSYEQYF
TRBV27	TRBJ2-3	TRBD2	.	TGTGCCAGCAGTGGGACTAGCGGGACCAGAGATACGCAGTATTTT	CASSGTSGTRDTQYF
TRBV4-3	TRBJ2-7	TRBD2	.	TGCGCCAGCAGCCAAGTCCGTAAGACTAGCGGGGTCCACGAGCAGTACTTC	CASSQVRKTSGVHEQYF
TRBV19	TRBJ2-7	.	.	TGTGCCAGTAGTCCGAGGGGGGGTACCTCCTACGAGCAGTACTTC	CASSPRGGTSYEQYF
TRBV18	TRBJ2-7	.	.	TGTGCCAGCTCACCACCGTCCTCCGAGCAGTACTTC	CASSPPSSEQYF
TRBV25-1	TRBJ2-5	TRBD2	.	TGTGCCAGCAGTGACGGAGCGGGAAGGAAGACCCAGTACTTC	CASSDGAGRKTQYF
TRBV4-2	TRBJ2-7	TRBD2	.	TGTGCCAGCAGCCAAGACCGGGAGGACTCCTACGAGCAGTACTTC	CASSQDREDSYEQYF
TRBV9	TRBJ2-1	TRBD1	.	TGTGCCAGCAGCGTAGGGGTCGGACAGGGCGGGCATGAGCAGTTCTTC	CASSVGVGQGGHEQFF
TRBV5-6	TRBJ1-6	.	.	TGTGCCAGCGGTGATACAGTGAATTCACCCCTCCACTTT	CASGDTVNSPLHF
TRBV7-6	TRBJ2-1	TRBD2	.	TGTGCCAGCAGCTTAGCGGTCTGGCGGGGGTACAATGAGCAGTTCTTC	CASSLAVWRGYNEQFF
TRBV7-3	TRBJ2-6	TRBD1	.	TGTGCCAGCAGCTTATGGGGGACAGGACAGAGCTCTGGGGCCAACGTCCTGACTTTC	CASSLWGTGQSSGANVLTF
TRBV19	TRBJ2-5	.	.	TGTGCCAGTAGTATTAACGGAGAGACCCAGTACTTC	CASSINGETQYF
TRBV29-1	TRBJ1-1	.	.	TGCAGCGTCGCGGGAATAATGAACACTGAAGCTTTCTTT	CSVAGIMNTEAFF
TRBV4-1	TRBJ2-3	.	.	TGCGCCAGCAGCCAAGATCTCCGGGGTCCCAAGCAGTATTTT	CASSQDLRGPKQYF
TRBV5-6	TRBJ2-7	.	.	TGTGCCAGCAGCTTGGCCACAGGAGTTCAGGTATACGAGCAGTACTTC	CASSLATGVQVYEQYF
TRBV12-5	TRBJ2-7	.	.	TGTGCTAGTAGCCCGGACAGCCGCTACGAGCAGTACTTC	CASSPDSRYEQYF
TRBV2	TRBJ2-7	TRBD1	.	TGTGCCAGCAGACAGGGGGCCCTATACGAGCAGTACTTC	CASRQGALYEQYF
TRBV7-9	TRBJ2-4	TRBD2	.	TGTGCCAGCAGCTCAACAGCGGGAGGGCAAAGGGACATTCAGTACTTC	CASSSTAGGQRDIQYF
TRBV27	TRBJ2-1	TRBD2	once	TGTGCCAGCAGTCCTCGGGTAGCGGGAGTCAATGAGCAGTTCTTC	CASSPRVAGVNEQFF
TRBV7-3	TRBJ2-2	.	.	TGTGCCAGCAGGGGAGACCCCCCTGCCGGGGAGCTGTTTTTT	CASRGDPPAGELFF
TRBV7-9	TRBJ1-1	TRBD1	few	TGTGCCAGCAGCCAACGACAGGGTATGAACACTGAAGCTTTCTTT	CASSQRQGMNTEAFF
TRBV19	TRBJ2-1	.	many	TGTGCCAGTAGTATAGATGACGCCGGGTCCTCCTACAATGAGCAGTTCTTC	CASSIDDAGSSYNEQFF
TRBV15	TRBJ2-7	TRBD2	.	TGTGCCACCAGCAGAGAGGGAGGGACCTACGAGCAGTACTTC	CATSREGGTYEQYF
TRBV19	TRBJ2-7	.	.	TGTGCCAGTACGGACAGTCCCGGCGAGCAGTACTTC	CASTDSPGEQYF
TRBV7-9	TRBJ1-2	.	few	TGTGCCAGCAACCCGACTGACAGACCCGGCTACACCTTC	CASNPTDRPGYTF